The 22 T cell receptor beta chains below all came from one sample that was sequenced in a study of T cell clusters in autoimmune cytopenias. Each sample's input was 200 to 250 ng genomic DNA, 35,000 to 40,000 genome equivalents. One tube held mixed TRB-A and TRB-B primer pools for touch-down PCR. Using the multiplex PCR reads, TCRdb records one entry per CDR3 protein without DNA. The listing records roughly 5,200 distinct CDR3 sequences. The material sequenced was peripheral blood. The receptors shown here come from a human donor with an autoimmune cytopenia or autoimmune hepatitis (not recorded which).

The gene calls are TRBV12-3 or TRBV12-4 and TRBJ1-1; TCRdb's D call of TRBD1 is untestable without DNA. The CDR3 extends over 14 amino acids. The CDR3 spells CASSLQSGGTEAFF.

This clonotype is identified as medium-sized (0.01 to 0.1%) from frequency. The chain uses TRBV6-1 and TRBJ1-4. Germline assignment: CDR1 MNHNS and CDR2 SASEGT. The CDR3 loop spans 16 amino acids. CDR3 residues: CASSEVGGEAGEKLFF.

This clonotype registers medium-sized by frequency. This sequence joins TRBV6-5 and TRBJ2-7; with no DNA, the TCRdb D assignment of TRBD2 cannot be verified. Germline V gives CDR1 MNHEY, CDR2 SVGAGI. This CDR3 contains 12 residues. This CDR3 reads CASTRTKYEQYF.

Its frequency marks this clonotype as medium-sized (0.01 to 0.1%). The chain combines TRBV18 with TRBJ2-5; TCRdb names TRBD1, which stays unverified in the absence of DNA. This CDR3 contains 12 residues. The germline V gene has CDR1 KGHSH and CDR2 LQKENI. The CDR3 loop is CASSPGAETQYF.

Measured by frequency, this clonotype is medium-sized. The chain combines TRBV6-6 with TRBJ1-5. CDR3 length: 15 amino acids. Per the germline V gene, CDR1 is MNHNY and CDR2 is SVGAGI (reference sequence). The chain's CDR3 is CASSYSGEGNQPQHF.

This chain's CDR3 is CSSTGGFDGYTF. The genes are TRBV19 and TRBJ1-2; TCRdb gives TRBD1 as the D gene, but with no DNA this cannot be confirmed. This CDR3 is built from 12 residues. Germline V gene lookup returns CDR1 LNHDA and CDR2 SQIVND (reference sequence).

By frequency, this clonotype is medium-sized. The chain links TRBV6-5 to TRBJ2-2; TCRdb designates TRBD1, a call that cannot be tested without DNA. The length of the CDR3 is 15 residues. Per the germline V gene, CDR1 is MNHEY and CDR2 is SVGAGI. CDR3 loop: CASSKGQSNTGELFF.

CDR3: CASSGGGGLRETQYF. The V gene is TRBV19, the J gene TRBJ2-5; the D call from TCRdb, TRBD2, cannot be confirmed without DNA. CDR1 is LNHDA, CDR2 SQIVND, per germline (reference sequence). The CDR3 consists of 15 residues.

According to its frequency, this clonotype is medium-sized. The chain employs TRBV5-6 and TRBJ2-1; TCRdb picks TRBD2, but there is no DNA to check that call. The germline CDR1 and CDR2 sequences are SGHDT and YYEEEE. The length of the CDR3 is 16 residues. This CDR3 reads CASSLGGGGPGNEQFF.

V gene TRBV7-2 combines with J gene TRBJ2-7. The germline V gene has CDR1 SGHTA and CDR2 FQGNSA. CDR3 size: 12 residues. CDR3 sequence: CASSASRYEQYF.

The rearrangement uses TRBV18 and TRBJ1-6; checking the TCRdb D call of TRBD1 is not possible without DNA. The CDR3 loop spans 17 amino acids. Germline V gives CDR1 KGHSH, CDR2 LQKENI. CDR3 region: CASSPPPRVNYNSPLHF.

V is TRBV7-3 and J is TRBJ2-5; TCRdb calls TRBD1, which cannot be checked without DNA. The CDR3 spans 14 residues. The germline V gene encodes CDR1 SGHTA and CDR2 FQGTGA. Here the CDR3 reads CASSSSGGLETQYF.

CDR3: CASSSRRPYGYTF. V and J are TRBV21-1 and TRBJ1-2; the D call from TCRdb, TRBD1, cannot be confirmed without DNA. TRBV21-1 is a documented pseudogene. The CDR3 has 13 residues.

The chain carries TRBV19 and TRBJ1-1; the D call of TRBD1 rests on TCRdb alone, since no DNA is present to check it. Germline CDR1 LNHDA, CDR2 SQIVND (reference sequence). The CDR3 length is 13 residues. The CDR3 sequence is CASSILIGTSAFF.

This clonotype is classed as medium-sized (0.01 to 0.1%) by frequency. The chain links TRBV19 to TRBJ1-6. Germline CDR1 and CDR2: LNHDA and SQIVND (reference sequence). This CDR3 is built from 14 residues. The CDR3 sequence is CASSIDGGNSPLHF.

Frequency places this clonotype as medium-sized. The chain combines TRBV7-9 with TRBJ2-7; there is no DNA to check the TCRdb D call of TRBD1. CDR1 is SEHNR and CDR2 is FQNEAQ in the germline V gene (reference sequence). This CDR3 contains 16 residues. The CDR3 loop is CASSLGRTGLNYEQYF.

This clonotype is identified as medium-sized from frequency. The V and J genes are TRBV12-3 or TRBV12-4 and TRBJ2-7. The CDR3 sequence is 12 residues long. CDR3 sequence reads: CASSTGLHEQYF.

This clonotype counts as medium-sized by frequency. This chain links TRBV11-1 with TRBJ1-2. The CDR3 has 14 amino acids. Germline-derived CDR1 and CDR2 are SGHAT and FQDESV (reference sequence). The CDR3 region is CASSAGGALGGYTF.

Judged by frequency, this clonotype is medium-sized. The rearrangement joins TRBV18 to TRBJ1-2; with no DNA, the TCRdb D assignment of TRBD1 cannot be verified. Germline lookup yields CDR1 KGHSH and CDR2 LQKENI. The CDR3 totals 15 residues. The CDR3: CASSPPTGHNYGYTF.

The chain uses TRBV15 and TRBJ2-5; TCRdb lists TRBD1, though no DNA is available to test this call. Germline CDR1 is LNHNV and CDR2 is YYDKDF (reference sequence). The CDR3 is 16 amino acids. CDR3 amino acids: CATSRGGGGLQETQYF. The complete variable domain, with remaining parts taken from reference TRBV15 and TRBJ2-5, reads DAMVIQNPRYQVTQFGKPVTLSCSQTLNHNVMYWYQQKSSQAPKLLFHYYDKDFNNEADTPDNFQSRRPNTSFCFLDIRSPGLGDTAMYLCATSRGGGGLQETQYFGPGTRLLVL.

This clonotype is labeled medium-sized (0.01 to 0.1%) based on frequency. The chain has TRBV29-1 and TRBJ1-1. Per the germline V gene, CDR1 is SQVTM and CDR2 is ANQGSEA. The CDR3 is 13 residues long. The CDR3 reads CSVIRQANTEAFF.

This clonotype is classed as medium-sized (0.01 to 0.1%) by frequency. The J gene is TRBJ1-2, the V gene TRBV5-4; checking the TCRdb D call of TRBD1 is not possible without DNA. The CDR3 has 15 residues. Germline V gene lookup returns CDR1 SGHNT and CDR2 YYREEE (reference sequence). CDR3 protein: CASSAGGATLYGYTF.